This T cell receptor beta chain was recovered during a study of sequential checkpoint blockade in melanoma. Overall study context: Maintenance nivolumab came after either treatment sequence.

TCRdb's table, derived via immunoSEQ multiplex PCR, lists solely in-frame clones and lacks some. The data contain some 19,000 clones, under 30% of them singletons. As for treatment: randomized to nivolumab then ipilimumab (arm A) or the reverse (arm B). Only a few counts were recorded for this clone. V was trimmed by 5 bases and J by 2 bases, leaving 16 bases between them. The CDR3 runs to 16 residues. This chain links TRBV7-1 with TRBJ2-1, with D tentatively TRBD1 (6 bases). TRBV7-1 is given ORF status, its function remaining uncertain. This clonotype originated in a human donor with melanoma. The sample was tumor tissue (inferred from file names), taken from a patient given nivolumab and ipilimumab in sequence. CDR3 sequence reads: CASSRLVGDTYNEQFF. The CDR3 DNA reads TGTGCCAGCAGCCGTCTCGTGGGGGACACCTACAATGAGCAGTTCTTC.